The 26 T cell receptor beta chains below come from one sample, sequenced in a study of T cell responses to AZD1222 COVID-19 vaccine. Here immunoSEQ multiplex PCR was the method, and the copy in TCRdb shows in-frame clones only, minus some. Here the sample spans roughly 130,000 clones, 92% being singletons. The specimen was peripheral blood, collected on day 0 of AZD1222 vaccination. The receptors come from an adult in good health.

The chain combines TRBV7-6 with TRBJ2-3, with D possibly being TRBD2 (5 bases). The germline V gene has CDR1 SGHVS and CDR2 FNYEAQ. This CDR3 contains 15 residues. Trimming took 6 bases from V and 2 from J, leaving 15 bases between them. The CDR3 spells CASSALLRDTDTQYF. The CDR3 bases are TGTGCCAGCAGTGCGTTATTGAGGGACACAGATACGCAGTATTTT.

This sequence joins TRBV4-2 and TRBJ2-1; maybe TRBD2 (5 bases). The V end was cut by 4 bases, the J end by 0 bases, with 10 bases between. The CDR3 contains 15 residues. Germline loops: CDR1 LGHNA, CDR2 YNFKEQ. The CDR3 nucleotides are TGTGCCAGCAGCCGCTCAGCGGACTCCTACAATGAGCAGTTCTTC. The encoded protein is CASSRSADSYNEQFF.

V is TRBV18 and J is TRBJ1-1; D is ambiguous. Germline values: CDR1 KGHSH, CDR2 LQKENI. The CDR3 is 13 amino acids. V was cut by 1 base and J by 7 bases, with 10 bases left in between. Here the CDR3 DNA reads TGTGCCAGCTCACCACTTGCTTTAGGTGAAGCTTTCTTT. It is translated as CASSPLALGEAFF.

The V gene is TRBV19, the J gene TRBJ2-7; D not resolved. V was pared by 5 bases and J by 0 bases, with 5 bases between. The CDR3 contains 12 residues. CDR1 and CDR2 (germline): LNHDA, SQIVND (reference sequence). The CDR3 DNA is TGTGCCAGTAGTCCCCTCTCCTACGAGCAGTACGTC. Its translation is CASSPLSYEQYV.

This rearrangement joins TRBV18 to TRBJ1-2; perhaps TRBD1 as D (5 bases). Germline V gene lookup returns CDR1 KGHSH and CDR2 LQKENI. V was shortened by 0 bases and J by 4 bases, with 12 bases between the two germline ends. This CDR3 is built from 15 residues. The CDR3: CASSPPGVRSYGYTF. Written as DNA, the CDR3 is TGTGCCAGCTCACCACCGGGGGTTCGTAGCTATGGCTACACCTTC.

This clone was seen only once. The V and J genes are TRBV6-5 and TRBJ2-5; 11 bases fit TRBD2. V lost 6 bases and J lost 4; bases outside the gene matches: 7. Germline V CDR1 and CDR2: MNHEY, SVGAGI. This CDR3 contains 15 residues. The CDR3 loop is CASSPLAGGIETQYF. The CDR3 DNA follows: TGTGCCAGCAGCCCCCTAGCGGGGGGTATAGAGACCCAGTACTTC.

This chain connects TRBV2 to TRBJ1-2; D is unresolved. Germline CDR1 is SNHLY and CDR2 is FYNNEI. V lost 3 bases and J 0 bases, leaving 14 bases between the germline ends. The CDR3 spans 16 residues. CDR3: CASSDPLGSSNYGYTF. The CDR3 nucleotides are TGTGCCAGCAGTGATCCACTCGGGAGTTCTAACTATGGCTACACCTTC.

The J gene is TRBJ2-1, the V gene TRBV5-1; 10 bases agree with TRBD2. CDR3 length: 20 amino acids. Germline CDR1 SGHRS, CDR2 YFSETQ. The V gene end was trimmed by 4 bases and the J gene end by 0 bases; junction bases not matched to a gene: 16. The DNA of the CDR3 is TGCGCCAGCAGCGGGGCTTTAGCGGGGGGCCCCAGAAGCTCCTACAATGAGCAGTTCTTC. It is translated as CASSGALAGGPRSSYNEQFF.

The chain joins TRBV24-1 to TRBJ1-1, with 7 positions matching TRBD1. This CDR3 is built from 14 residues. Germline assignment: CDR1 KGHDR and CDR2 SFDVKD. V trimming: 5 bases; J trimming: 11 bases; junction bases outside the gene matches: 13. The DNA for the CDR3 is TGTGCCACCAGTGGCCCGGGACAGCCGAGTAGGGCTTTCTTT. Its translation: CATSGPGQPSRAFF.

The genes are TRBV6-5 and TRBJ1-5; TRBD1 is a possible D gene (6 bases). The CDR3 has 14 residues. V was trimmed by 8 bases and J by 2 bases, leaving 13 bases between them. Germline loops: CDR1 MNHEY, CDR2 SVGAGI. The CDR3 coding sequence is TGTGCCAGCTCCAGGGGCGTAGGCAATCAGCCCCAGCATTTT. Translating it yields CASSRGVGNQPQHF.

Only one count was recorded for this clone. This chain uses TRBV7-6 with TRBJ1-2; 7 bases line up with TRBD1. The length of the CDR3 is 11 residues. CDR1 is SGHVS, CDR2 FNYEAQ, per germline. Unmatched junction bases numbered 2, after V lost 2 bases and J lost 11 bases. The CDR3 protein is CASSLQGGYTF. CDR3 DNA sequence: TGTGCCAGCAGCTTACAGGGGGGATACACCTTC.

The rearrangement uses TRBV3-1 (or the pseudogene TRBV3-2) and TRBJ2-7; the D gene is possibly TRBD1 (6 bases). This CDR3 region has 14 residues. Deletions cut 1 base from V and 3 bases from J, with 10 bases between. Germline CDR1 LGHDT, CDR2 YNNKEL (reference sequence). CDR3 sequence: CASSQGWDNYEQYF. CDR3 nucleotides: TGTGCCAGCAGCCAAGGGTGGGACAACTACGAGCAGTACTTC.

The chain links TRBV2 to TRBJ1-1, with D possibly being TRBD1 (5 bases). CDR1 SNHLY and CDR2 FYNNEI come from the germline V gene. V lost 7 bases and J lost 7, with 10 bases in between. This CDR3 has 11 amino acids. CDR3 sequence reads: CASTGTDEAFF. For the CDR3, the DNA is TGTGCCAGCACCGGGACTGATGAAGCTTTCTTT.

The gene calls are TRBV27 and TRBJ1-1, with TRBD1 as a possible D gene (6 bases). The length of the CDR3 is 13 residues. Deletions cut 8 bases from V and 0 bases from J, with 10 bases between. Germline assignment: CDR1 MNHEY and CDR2 SMNVEV (reference sequence). The CDR3 loop reads CASLGGMNTEAFF. CDR3 nucleotide sequence: TGTGCCAGCCTGGGGGGCATGAACACTGAAGCTTTCTTT.

This clone was counted between two and nine times. This chain uses TRBV3-1 (or the pseudogene TRBV3-2) with TRBJ1-1, with a tentative D call TRBD1 (5 bases). Looked up from germline, CDR1 is LGHDT and CDR2 is YNNKEL (reference sequence). The germline V and J ends were trimmed by 9 bases and 7 bases, with 18 bases remaining between them. The CDR3 is made up of 13 amino acids. This CDR3 is CASSGTAAGEAFF. As DNA, the CDR3 is TGTGCCAGTTCAGGGACCGCCGCAGGTGAAGCTTTCTTT.

This clone was seen once. The V call is TRBV7-9, the J call TRBJ2-1, with D unresolved. Trimming removed 4 bases at V and 5 bases at J, with 12 bases between. CDR3 length: 14 amino acids. Germline CDR1 is SEHNR and CDR2 is FQNEAQ (reference sequence). The CDR3 protein is CASSSRVPHNEQFF. The CDR3, as DNA: TGTGCCAGCAGCTCGCGCGTCCCCCACAATGAGCAGTTCTTC.

The V and J genes are TRBV27 and TRBJ1-1, with unresolved D. The CDR3 covers 14 residues. The ends were cut back, 5 bases at V and 5 bases at J, with 15 bases in the middle. Germline lookup yields CDR1 MNHEY and CDR2 SMNVEV (reference sequence). CDR3 sequence: CASSPRRVGTEAFF. CDR3 sequence (DNA): TGTGCCAGCAGTCCCCGACGGGTCGGAACTGAAGCTTTCTTT.

J is TRBJ1-1 and V is TRBV4-2, with 9 bases matching TRBD1. There are 14 residues in the CDR3. CDR1 is LGHNA, CDR2 YNFKEQ, per germline. The J segment lost 1 base and the V segment lost 4 bases, leaving 1 base of the junction unmatched. The CDR3 protein is CASSRTGENTEAFF. The CDR3 DNA sequence: TGTGCCAGCAGCCGGACAGGGGAGAACACTGAAGCTTTCTTT.

This chain links TRBV25-1 with TRBJ1-3; D gene unclear. Germline V gene lookup returns CDR1 MGHDK and CDR2 SYGVNS. V was cut by 0 bases and J by 3 bases, with 9 bases left in between. This CDR3 spans 15 amino acids. The CDR3 DNA reads TGTGCCAGCAGTGAATATTCGGGGATTGGAAACACCATATATTTT. This sequence encodes CASSEYSGIGNTIYF.

The CDR3: CASSQDKGLPQHF. The CDR3 DNA is TGTGCCAGCAGCCAAGATAAAGGGTTGCCCCAGCATTTT. The chain has TRBV3-1 (or the pseudogene TRBV3-2) and TRBJ1-5, with D unresolved. In germline, CDR1 is LGHDT, CDR2 YNNKEL (reference sequence). This CDR3 is built from 13 residues. Between the trimmed V and J ends, which lost 0 bases and 9 bases, there was a span of 9 bases.

Notes on this clone: At the DNA level, this CDR3 is encoded by other sequences in the same sample as well. V and J are TRBV7-9 and TRBJ2-6, with D perhaps being TRBD1 or TRBD2 (5 bases each). Per germline, CDR1 SEHNR and CDR2 FQNEAQ (reference sequence). Trimming took off 5 bases at V and 0 bases at J, with 8 bases between the two ends. CDR3 size: 15 residues. As DNA, the CDR3 is TGTGCCAGCAGCCTGGGGGTCTCTGGGGCCAACGTCCTGACTTTC. Translating gives CASSLGVSGANVLTF.

This chain links TRBV6-4 with TRBJ2-2, with D perhaps assigned TRBD1 or TRBD2 (5 bases each). CDR3 length: 17 amino acids. Trimming pared 2 bases from V and 2 bases from J, leaving 15 bases between. Per the germline V gene, CDR1 is MRHNA and CDR2 is SNTAGT. CDR3 DNA sequence: TGTGCCAGCAGTGACACGCAGGACGGGGCTAACACCGGGGAGCTGTTTTTT. Translated, it gives CASSDTQDGANTGELFF.

The gene calls are TRBV30 and TRBJ2-5; 14 bases are a match to TRBD2. CDR1 is GTSNPN, CDR2 SVGIG, per germline (reference sequence). Losses at the gene ends were 2 bases for V and 5 bases for J; bases not matched to a gene: 13. The CDR3 runs 18 residues. For the CDR3, the DNA is TGTGCCTGGAGTCCCCGACTAGCGGGAGGGCCCAGATCGGAGACCCAGTACTTC. Its protein is CAWSPRLAGGPRSETQYF.

The chain recombines TRBV11-3 with TRBJ2-3, with TRBD2 identical over 11 bases. Germline-derived CDR1 and CDR2 are SGHNT and YENEEA. The CDR3 sequence is 16 residues long. The trim removed 5 bases at V and 5 bases at J, leaving 9 bases unmatched. CDR3 coding DNA: TGTGCCAGCAGCAGAGGGACTAGCGGCAGAGGAGATACGCAGTATTTT. It is translated as CASSRGTSGRGDTQYF.

The V and J genes are TRBV2 and TRBJ2-1; D might be TRBD2 (6 bases). Per germline, CDR1 SNHLY and CDR2 FYNNEI. This CDR3 has 13 residues. The V end was cut by 6 bases, the J end by 3 bases, with 9 bases between. CDR3 sequence reads: CASSGGLYNEQFF. The DNA for the CDR3 is TGTGCCAGCAGCGGGGGTCTCTACAATGAGCAGTTCTTC.

The chain has TRBV27 and TRBJ1-5, with D possibly matching TRBD1 (6 bases). V shed 5 bases and J shed 0 bases, with 17 bases lying between them. The CDR3 spans 17 residues. CDR1 MNHEY and CDR2 SMNVEV come from the germline V gene (reference sequence). The CDR3 spells CASSPTGTPYSNQPQHF. The CDR3 DNA reads TGTGCCAGCAGTCCCACCGGGACACCATATAGCAATCAGCCCCAGCATTTT.